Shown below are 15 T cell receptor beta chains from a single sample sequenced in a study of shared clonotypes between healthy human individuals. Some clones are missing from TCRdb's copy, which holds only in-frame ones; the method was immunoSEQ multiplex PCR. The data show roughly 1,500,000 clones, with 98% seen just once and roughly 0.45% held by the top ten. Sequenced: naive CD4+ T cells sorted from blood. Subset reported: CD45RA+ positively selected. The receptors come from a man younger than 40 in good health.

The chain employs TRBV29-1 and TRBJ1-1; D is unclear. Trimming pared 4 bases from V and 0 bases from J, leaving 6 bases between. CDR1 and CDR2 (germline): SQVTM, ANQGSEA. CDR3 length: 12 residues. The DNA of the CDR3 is TGCAGCGTTGCTAAGGTGAACACTGAAGCTTTCTTT. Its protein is CSVAKVNTEAFF. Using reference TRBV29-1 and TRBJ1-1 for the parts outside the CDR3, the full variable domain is SAVISQKPSRDICQRGTSLTIQCQVDSQVTMMFWYRQQPGQSLTLIATANQGSEATYESGFVIDKFPISRPNLTFSTLTVSNMSPEDSSIYLCSVAKVNTEAFFGQGTRLTVV.

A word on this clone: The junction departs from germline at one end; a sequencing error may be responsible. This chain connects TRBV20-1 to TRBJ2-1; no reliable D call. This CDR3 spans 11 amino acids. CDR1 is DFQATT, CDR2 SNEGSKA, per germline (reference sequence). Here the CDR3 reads CSARAGNEQFF. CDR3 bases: TGCAGTGCCAGAGCCGGGAATGAGCAGTTCTTC.

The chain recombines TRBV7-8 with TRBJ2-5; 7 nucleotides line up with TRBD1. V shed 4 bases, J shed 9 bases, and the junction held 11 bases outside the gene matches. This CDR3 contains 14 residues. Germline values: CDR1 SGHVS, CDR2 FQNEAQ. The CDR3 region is CASSSRTGQKAQYF. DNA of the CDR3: TGTGCCAGCAGCTCAAGGACAGGCCAGAAGGCCCAGTACTTC.

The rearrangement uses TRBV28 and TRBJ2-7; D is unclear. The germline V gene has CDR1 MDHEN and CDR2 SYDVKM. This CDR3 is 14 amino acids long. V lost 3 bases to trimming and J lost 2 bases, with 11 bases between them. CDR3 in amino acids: CASSLRPLPYEQYF. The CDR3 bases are TGTGCCAGCAGTTTGCGGCCCCTACCCTACGAGCAGTACTTC.

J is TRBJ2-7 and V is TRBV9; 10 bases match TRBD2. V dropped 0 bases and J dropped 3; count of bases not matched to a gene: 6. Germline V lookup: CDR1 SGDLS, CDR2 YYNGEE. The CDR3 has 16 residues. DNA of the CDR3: TGTGCCAGCAGCGTAGGTTATAGCGGGAGGTTCTACGAGCAGTACTTC. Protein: CASSVGYSGRFYEQYF.

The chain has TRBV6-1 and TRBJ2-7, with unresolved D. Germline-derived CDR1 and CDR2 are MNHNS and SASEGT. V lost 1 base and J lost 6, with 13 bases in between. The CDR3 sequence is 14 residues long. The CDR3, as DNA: TGTGCCAGCAGTGAAGGTCCTCACTCCGCCGAGCAGTACTTC. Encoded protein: CASSEGPHSAEQYF.

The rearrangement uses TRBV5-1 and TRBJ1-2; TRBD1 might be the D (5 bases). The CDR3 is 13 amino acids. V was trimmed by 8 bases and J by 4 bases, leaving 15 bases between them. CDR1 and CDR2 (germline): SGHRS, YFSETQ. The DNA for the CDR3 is TGCGCCAGTTCACCCGGGGACGTCTATGGCTACACCTTC. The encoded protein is CASSPGDVYGYTF.

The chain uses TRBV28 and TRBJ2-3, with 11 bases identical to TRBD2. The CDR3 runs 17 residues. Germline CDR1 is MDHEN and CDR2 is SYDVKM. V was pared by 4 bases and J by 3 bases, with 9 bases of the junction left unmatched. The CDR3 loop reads CASSSRSGRAWTDTQYF. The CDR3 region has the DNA TGTGCCAGCAGTTCCCGTAGCGGGAGGGCCTGGACAGATACGCAGTATTTT.

The CDR3, as DNA: TGCGCCAGCAGCTTGAAGGGAAAGGGGTCCAATGAGCAGTTCTTC. This translates into CASSLKGKGSNEQFF. The chain has TRBV5-1 and TRBJ2-1, with a possible D match to TRBD1 (5 bases). The germline V gene encodes CDR1 SGHRS and CDR2 YFSETQ. V lost 1 base to trimming and J lost 6 bases, with 14 bases between them. The CDR3 spans 15 residues.

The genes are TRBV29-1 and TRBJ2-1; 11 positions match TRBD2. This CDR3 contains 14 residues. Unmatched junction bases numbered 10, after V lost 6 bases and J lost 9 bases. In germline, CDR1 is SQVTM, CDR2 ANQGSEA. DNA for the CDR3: TGCAGCGTCTCACTACTAGCGGGAGTGGGTGAGCAGTTCTTC. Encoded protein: CSVSLLAGVGEQFF.

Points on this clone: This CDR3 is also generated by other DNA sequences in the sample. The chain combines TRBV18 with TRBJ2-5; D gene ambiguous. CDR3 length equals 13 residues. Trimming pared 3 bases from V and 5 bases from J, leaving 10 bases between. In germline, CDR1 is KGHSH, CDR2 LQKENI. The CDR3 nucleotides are TGTGCCAGCTCACCTTCCTCCGGTGAGACCCAGTACTTC. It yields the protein CASSPSSGETQYF.

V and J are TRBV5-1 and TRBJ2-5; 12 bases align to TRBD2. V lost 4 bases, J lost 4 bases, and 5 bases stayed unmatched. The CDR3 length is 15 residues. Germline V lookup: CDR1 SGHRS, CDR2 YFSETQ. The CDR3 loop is CASSPTLAGGETQYF. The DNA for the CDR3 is TGCGCCAGCAGCCCAACACTAGCGGGAGGAGAGACCCAGTACTTC.

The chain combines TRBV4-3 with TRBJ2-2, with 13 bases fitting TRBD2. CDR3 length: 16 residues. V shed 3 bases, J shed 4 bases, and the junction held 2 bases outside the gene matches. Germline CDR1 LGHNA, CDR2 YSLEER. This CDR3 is CASSHGLAGVTGELFF. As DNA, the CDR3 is TGCGCCAGCAGCCACGGACTAGCGGGAGTCACCGGGGAGCTGTTTTTT.

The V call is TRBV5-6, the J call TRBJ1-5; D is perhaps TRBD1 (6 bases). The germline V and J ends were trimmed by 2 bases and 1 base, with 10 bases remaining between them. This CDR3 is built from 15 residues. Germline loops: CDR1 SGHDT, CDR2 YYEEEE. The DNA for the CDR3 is TGTGCCAGCAGCTTCAGTCAGGGGAGCAATCAGCCCCAGCATTTT. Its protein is CASSFSQGSNQPQHF. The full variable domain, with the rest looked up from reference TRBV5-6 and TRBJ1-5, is DAGVTQSPTHLIKTRGQQVTLRCSPKSGHDTVSWYQQALGQGPQFIFQYYEEEERQRGNFPDRFSGHQFPNYSSELNVNALLLGDSALYLCASSFSQGSNQPQHFGDGTRLSIL.

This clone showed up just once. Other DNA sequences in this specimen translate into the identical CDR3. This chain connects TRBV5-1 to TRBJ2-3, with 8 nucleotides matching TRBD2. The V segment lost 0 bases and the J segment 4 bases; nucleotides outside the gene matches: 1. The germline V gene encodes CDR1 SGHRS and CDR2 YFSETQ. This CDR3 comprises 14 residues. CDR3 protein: CASSLAGGADTQYF. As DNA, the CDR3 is TGCGCCAGCAGCTTGGCCGGGGGGGCAGATACGCAGTATTTT.